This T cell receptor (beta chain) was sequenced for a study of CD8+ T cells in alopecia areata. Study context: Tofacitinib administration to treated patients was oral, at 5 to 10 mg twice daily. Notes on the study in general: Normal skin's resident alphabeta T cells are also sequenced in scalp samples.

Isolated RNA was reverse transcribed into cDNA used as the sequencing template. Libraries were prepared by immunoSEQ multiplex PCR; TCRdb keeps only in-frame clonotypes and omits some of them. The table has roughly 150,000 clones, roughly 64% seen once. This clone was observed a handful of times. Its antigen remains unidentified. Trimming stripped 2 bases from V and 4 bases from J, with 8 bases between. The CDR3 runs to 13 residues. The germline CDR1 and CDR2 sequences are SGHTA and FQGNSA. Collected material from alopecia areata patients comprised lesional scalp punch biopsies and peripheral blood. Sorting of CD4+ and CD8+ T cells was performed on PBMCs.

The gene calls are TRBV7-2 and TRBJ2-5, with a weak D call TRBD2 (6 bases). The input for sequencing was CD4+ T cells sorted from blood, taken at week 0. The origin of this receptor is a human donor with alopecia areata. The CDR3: CASSLMGGETQYF. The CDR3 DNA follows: TGTGCCAGCAGCTTAATGGGGGGAGAGACCCAGTACTTC. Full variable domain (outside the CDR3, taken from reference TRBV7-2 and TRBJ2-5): GAGVSQSPSNKVTEKGKDVELRCDPISGHTALYWYRQSLGQGLEFLIYFQGNSAPDKSGLPSDRFSAERTGGSVSTLTIQRTQQEDSAVYLCASSLMGGETQYFGPGTRLLVL.